Listed here are 28 T cell receptor beta chains from one sample, sequenced in a study of CD8 T cells in Susac syndrome. A quantity of about 0.5 to 1 ug RNA underwent reverse transcription using random hexamers. TCRdb re-derived calls from the immunoSEQ multiplex PCR reads in MiXCR, one entry per CDR3 protein. The sample lists 150,000 to 190,000 distinct CDR3 sequences; over 85% were seen once. Input material: CD8+ T cells from PBMCs. The receptors were sampled from a human donor with multiple sclerosis.

The chain carries TRBV12-3 or TRBV12-4 and TRBJ2-1; 8 nucleotides line up with TRBD1. This CDR3 has 15 amino acids. The V segment lost 3 bases and the J segment 2 bases; nucleotides outside the gene matches: 3. CDR3 in amino acids: CASSLTGETYNEQFF. The CDR3 DNA reads TGTGCCAGCAGTTTGACAGGGGAAACCTACAATGAGCAGTTCTTC.

In the case of this clonotype: The junction shows a germline mismatch at one end, possibly a read error. The chain carries TRBV7-9 and TRBJ2-5, with TRBD2 matching 10 bases. CDR1 and CDR2 from the germline V gene are SEHNR and FQNEAQ (reference sequence). This CDR3 is 15 amino acids long. The CDR3 sequence: CASSLSGGTQETQYF. DNA for the CDR3: TGTGCCAGCAGCCTTAGCGGGGGGACCCAAGAAACCCAGTACTTC.

This chain connects TRBV12-3 or TRBV12-4 to TRBJ2-7; 8 bases match TRBD1. This CDR3 region has 12 residues. V was pared by 6 bases and J by 2 bases, with 0 bases of the junction left unmatched. This CDR3 reads CASRTGAYEQYF. The CDR3 DNA is TGTGCCAGCAGGACAGGGGCCTACGAGCAGTACTTC.

The V and J genes are TRBV7-2 and TRBJ2-7; D might be TRBD2 (5 bases). The CDR3 covers 13 residues. V was pared by 5 bases and J by 2 bases, with 10 bases between. Per the germline V gene, CDR1 is SGHTA and CDR2 is FQGNSA. CDR3 region: CASSQTLAYEQYF. The CDR3 nucleotides are TGTGCCAGCAGCCAGACACTAGCCTACGAGCAGTACTTC.

The chain joins TRBV7-8 to TRBJ2-7; 7 bases line up with TRBD2. V dropped 1 base and J dropped 2; count of bases not matched to a gene: 5. This CDR3 is 15 amino acids long. Per the germline V gene, CDR1 is SGHVS and CDR2 is FQNEAQ. The CDR3 bases are TGTGCCAGCAGCTTAGGACGGCTAGCGGCCTACGAGCAGTACTTC. It yields the protein CASSLGRLAAYEQYF.

The rearrangement uses TRBV3-1 and TRBJ1-2; D ambiguous. V was cut by 0 bases and J by 7 bases, with 15 bases left in between. This CDR3 spans 15 amino acids. The V gene's germline CDR1 is LGHDT and CDR2 YNNKEL (reference sequence). In nucleotides, the CDR3 is TGTGCCAGCAGCCAAGAGAGACACCCATGGCGTGGCTACACCTTC. Its translation: CASSQERHPWRGYTF.

This clonotype has only one observation. This rearrangement joins TRBV12-3 or TRBV12-4 to TRBJ1-5, with D maybe TRBD1 (5 bases). This CDR3 is built from 13 residues. The ends were cut back, 7 bases at V and 4 bases at J, with 11 bases in the middle. CDR3 DNA: TGTGCCAGCAAGAGGGGCCCGAATCAGCCCCAGCATTTT. It yields the protein CASKRGPNQPQHF.

The V gene is TRBV29-1, the J gene TRBJ2-2; 9 positions match TRBD1. Germline assignment: CDR1 SQVTM and CDR2 ANQGSEA. CDR3 length: 16 amino acids. Trimming at V came to 2 bases and at J to 1 base, leaving 5 bases not matched to a gene. The chain's CDR3 is CSVESPGQGNTGELFF. CDR3 in DNA: TGCAGCGTTGAATCTCCGGGACAGGGGAACACCGGGGAGCTGTTTTTT.

The rearrangement links TRBV7-3 to TRBJ1-1, with 9 bases lining up with TRBD1. The CDR3 covers 15 residues. The V gene end was trimmed by 6 bases and the J gene end by 3 bases; junction bases not matched to a gene: 8. From germline, CDR1 is SGHTA and CDR2 FQGTGA. This CDR3 is CASRLLTGGHTEAFF. CDR3 DNA sequence: TGTGCCAGCAGGTTGTTGACAGGGGGGCACACTGAAGCTTTCTTT.

CDR3 nucleotide sequence: TGTGCCTACCTACAGGGGAACTATGGCTACACCTTC. Its protein product is CAYLQGNYGYTF. The rearrangement links TRBV2 to TRBJ1-2, with 7 bases identical to TRBD1. The CDR3 covers 12 residues. In germline, CDR1 is SNHLY, CDR2 FYNNEI. The junction had 5 bases not matched to a gene; V was cut back by 11 bases and J by 2 bases.

This chain connects TRBV5-4 to TRBJ2-3; 8 nucleotides align to TRBD1. V trimming: 2 bases; J trimming: 6 bases; junction bases outside the gene matches: 5. Germline V gene lookup returns CDR1 SGHNT and CDR2 YYREEE (reference sequence). The CDR3 totals 14 residues. The CDR3 protein is CASSFQGAADTQYF. Written as DNA, the CDR3 is TGTGCCAGCAGCTTCCAGGGGGCGGCGGATACGCAGTATTTT.

The chain uses TRBV29-1 and TRBJ1-1, with TRBD1 as a possible D gene (6 bases). The CDR3 contains 16 residues. The germline V gene has CDR1 SQVTM and CDR2 ANQGSEA. Trimming cost V 3 bases and J 8 bases, with 25 bases left between them. CDR3 loop: CSVEGRGTSTRVEAFF. CDR3 nucleotide sequence: TGCAGCGTTGAGGGCAGGGGTACGTCGACACGAGTCGAAGCTTTCTTT.

The genes are TRBV12-3 or TRBV12-4 and TRBJ2-6; D perhaps matches TRBD1 (6 bases). The V gene lost 6 bases and the J gene lost 11 bases, with 17 bases spanning the gap. The CDR3 has 14 residues. CDR3 protein: CASSHRDTSYVLTF. The CDR3 DNA reads TGTGCCAGCAGCCACCGGGACACCAGCTACGTCCTGACTTTC.

The chain joins TRBV28 to TRBJ1-5, with 12 bases identical to TRBD1. Germline CDR1 MDHEN, CDR2 SYDVKM. CDR3 length equals 16 residues. With V trimmed by 9 bases and J by 2 bases, 8 bases remained unmatched. The CDR3 loop is CASFPGQGARNQPQHF. CDR3 sequence (DNA): TGTGCCAGTTTCCCGGGACAGGGGGCGCGCAATCAGCCCCAGCATTTT.

The rearrangement links TRBV30 to TRBJ2-7, with 7 bases lining up with TRBD1. J lost 3 bases, V lost 1 base, and 9 bases had no gene match. The CDR3 has 15 amino acids. Germline CDR1 GTSNPN, CDR2 SVGIG (reference sequence). The CDR3 sequence is CAWSAMDRPSYEQYF. The CDR3 region has the DNA TGTGCCTGGAGTGCCATGGACAGGCCAAGCTACGAGCAGTACTTC.

The chain couples TRBV13 to TRBJ1-1, with D maybe TRBD1 (6 bases). Deletions cut 4 bases from V and 10 bases from J, with 13 bases between. The CDR3 length is 12 residues. Germline lookup yields CDR1 PRHDT and CDR2 FYEKMQ (reference sequence). The CDR3 reads CASSSGGYGAFF. The CDR3 DNA reads TGTGCCAGCAGCTCCGGGGGCTACGGAGCTTTCTTT.

CDR3 protein: CASSLSRYEQYF. The CDR3 region has the DNA TGCGCCAGCAGCTTGTCCAGATACGAGCAGTACTTC. The chain uses TRBV5-1 and TRBJ2-7; D is undetermined. V lost 1 base and J lost 4, with 6 bases in between. The CDR3 contains 12 residues. Per germline, CDR1 SGHRS and CDR2 YFSETQ. Using reference TRBV5-1 and TRBJ2-7 for the parts outside the CDR3, the full variable domain is KAGVTQTPRYLIKTRGQQVTLSCSPISGHRSVSWYQQTPGQGLQFLFEYFSETQRNKGNFPGRFSGRQFSNSRSEMNVSTLELGDSALYLCASSLSRYEQYFGPGTRLTVT.

This chain connects TRBV20-1 to TRBJ2-1; D ambiguous. The V end was cut by 3 bases, the J end by 6 bases, with 6 bases between. Germline assignment: CDR1 DFQATT and CDR2 SNEGSKA (reference sequence). This CDR3 spans 11 amino acids. The CDR3 DNA follows: TGCAGTGCTAGGCTGGGCAATGAGCAGTTCTTC. Its protein product is CSARLGNEQFF.

The chain uses TRBV9 and TRBJ2-3; the match to TRBD2 covers 8 bases. V shed 2 bases, J shed 2 bases, and the junction held 7 bases outside the gene matches. Germline V lookup: CDR1 SGDLS, CDR2 YYNGEE. This CDR3 is built from 16 residues. The chain's CDR3 is CASSVGRAGATDTQYF. In nucleotides, the CDR3 is TGTGCCAGCAGCGTTGGGCGAGCGGGGGCCACAGATACGCAGTATTTT.

This chain connects TRBV12-5 to TRBJ1-5; perhaps TRBD1 as D (5 bases). There are 15 residues in the CDR3. Germline values: CDR1 LGHNT, CDR2 FRNRAP. V was cut by 0 bases and J by 4 bases, with 10 bases left in between. The CDR3 spells CASGLVGGRNQPQHF. CDR3 DNA sequence: TGTGCTAGTGGTTTGGTGGGGGGACGGAATCAGCCCCAGCATTTT.

This clonotype was detected only once. J is TRBJ1-1 and V is TRBV7-9; D remains unclear. Trimming removed 7 bases from V and 4 bases from J, with 13 bases in between. The CDR3 spans 13 residues. From germline, CDR1 is SEHNR and CDR2 FQNEAQ (reference sequence). CDR3 bases: TGTGCCAGCACCGAAGGGCGCGGCACTGAAGCTTTCTTT. It encodes CASTEGRGTEAFF. Together with reference TRBV7-9 and TRBJ1-1, the CDR3 gives the full variable domain: DTGVSQNPRHKITKRGQNVTFRCDPISEHNRLYWYRQTLGQGPEFLTYFQNEAQLEKSRLLSDRFSAERPKGSFSTLEIQRTEQGDSAMYLCASTEGRGTEAFFGQGTRLTVV.

The chain combines TRBV7-9 with TRBJ1-5; perhaps TRBD1 as D (5 bases). This CDR3 has 15 residues. The germline V gene encodes CDR1 SEHNR and CDR2 FQNEAQ (reference sequence). V was pared by 6 bases and J by 4 bases, with 16 bases between. The CDR3 DNA sequence: TGTGCCAGCAGAGACAGCGGTGCCCCTAATCAGCCCCAGCATTTT. Protein sequence: CASRDSGAPNQPQHF. Supplemented by reference TRBV7-9 and TRBJ1-5, the full variable domain reads DTGVSQNPRHKITKRGQNVTFRCDPISEHNRLYWYRQTLGQGPEFLTYFQNEAQLEKSRLLSDRFSAERPKGSFSTLEIQRTEQGDSAMYLCASRDSGAPNQPQHFGDGTRLSIL.

This sequence joins TRBV6-6 and TRBJ2-1, with D unresolved. The germline V and J ends were trimmed by 3 bases and 7 bases, with 7 bases remaining between them. Germline V gene data show CDR1 as MNHNY and CDR2 as SVGAGI (reference sequence). The CDR3 spans 12 residues. For the CDR3, the DNA is TGTGCCAGCAGTTATACTGTGAATGAGCAGTTCTTC. Protein: CASSYTVNEQFF.

The chain is built from TRBV7-8 and TRBJ2-2; D perhaps matches TRBD2 (6 bases). Germline loops: CDR1 SGHVS, CDR2 FQNEAQ. V shed 5 bases and J shed 1 base, with 14 bases lying between them. The CDR3 is 16 residues long. CDR3 DNA sequence: TGTGCCAGCAGCCCAACTCGGCGGGGGAACACCGGGGAGCTGTTTTTT. Translating it yields CASSPTRRGNTGELFF.

The chain uses TRBV28 and TRBJ1-5; TRBD1 aligns across 11 bases. Germline V CDR1 and CDR2: MDHEN, SYDVKM. Germline trimming cut 6 bases from V and 7 bases from J; bases unmatched to any gene: 11. The CDR3 has 16 residues. CDR3 nucleotides: TGTGCCAGCAGGCAGAGCGGGACAGGGGGTGTGCAGCCCCAGCATTTT. Its translation is CASRQSGTGGVQPQHF.

This rearrangement joins TRBV13 to TRBJ1-1; 7 nucleotides line up with TRBD1. Germline V gives CDR1 PRHDT, CDR2 FYEKMQ (reference sequence). The CDR3 is 16 residues long. The V and J ends lost 4 bases and 13 bases, in that order; junction bases with no gene match: 21. CDR3 sequence (DNA): TGTGCCAGCAGCTCCCGGGGAATCGACAGGGCCCGGGCAGTTTTCTTT. This translates into CASSSRGIDRARAVFF.

CDR3 bases: TGTGCCAGCAGTTACATCAGCGGGGGCCTCTCCTACAATGAGCAGTTCTTC. This encodes CASSYISGGLSYNEQFF. The J gene is TRBJ2-1, the V gene TRBV6-2 or TRBV6-3; 8 bases line up with TRBD2. Trimming removed 2 bases from V and 0 bases from J; junction bases left unmatched: 6. This CDR3 region has 17 residues. Germline V CDR1 and CDR2: MNHEY, SVGEGT.

The J gene is TRBJ2-1, the V gene TRBV20-1; 10 bases are a match to TRBD2. The junction had 8 bases not matched to a gene; V was cut back by 0 bases and J by 6 bases. Germline CDR1 and CDR2: DFQATT and SNEGSKA (reference sequence). The CDR3 extends over 16 amino acids. The CDR3 sequence is CSARDAYLAGVNEQFF. Here the CDR3 DNA reads TGCAGTGCTAGAGACGCATACCTAGCGGGGGTCAATGAGCAGTTCTTC.